This T cell receptor beta chain was recorded in a study of T cell responses to AZD1222 COVID-19 vaccine. As concerns this clone: Other DNA sequences of this sample code for an identical CDR3.

Assay used: immunoSEQ multiplex PCR; TCRdb lists only in-frame clones, some missing. The sample lists approximately 100,000 clones, about 92% occurring once. The length of the CDR3 is 14 residues. V shed 0 bases and J shed 1 base, with 6 bases lying between them. Germline V gene data show CDR1 as LGHDT and CDR2 as YNNKEL (reference sequence). This TCR was recovered from an adult in good health. Specimen: peripheral blood, collected on day 0 of AZD1222 vaccination. The chain couples TRBV3-1 (or the pseudogene TRBV3-2) to TRBJ1-1; a possible D gene is TRBD1 (6 bases). In DNA form, the CDR3 reads TGTGCCAGCAGCCAAGAGGACAGGAACACTGAAGCTTTCTTT. It codes for CASSQEDRNTEAFF.